This passage covers 14 T cell receptor beta chains from one sample sequenced in a study of T cells in localized non-small cell lung cancer. Assay: immunoSEQ multiplex PCR; the TCRdb copy retains only in-frame clones and omits some. The data show about 2,500 clones, about 30% seen once. The material was lung tumor tissue, obtained before any cancer treatment. The receptors shown here come from a man aged 35 to 69 with stage I lung adenocarcinoma.

The gene calls are TRBV7-5 and TRBJ2-7; the table calls TRBD2, which could not be checked here. TRBV7-5 is a listed pseudogene. The CDR3 length is 15 residues. CDR3: CASSGSGTGLGEQYF. CDR3 coding DNA: TGTGCCAGCAGCGGTTCAGGGACGGGACTCGGCGAGCAGTACTTC.

This clone was recorded a few times. The V call is TRBV11-3, the J call TRBJ1-5; D gene ambiguous. The germline V gene encodes CDR1 SGHNT and CDR2 YENEEA. The CDR3 extends over 15 amino acids. Trimming removed 5 bases at V and 0 bases at J, with 11 bases between. DNA for the CDR3: TGTGCCAGCAGCCAGGTTGGGGATAGCAATCAGCCCCAGCATTTT. Translation: CASSQVGDSNQPQHF.

This clone was counted only a few times. CDR3 amino acids: CASSFSAGVGGEQFF. DNA of the CDR3: TGTGCCAGCAGCTTCTCAGCGGGAGTAGGCGGTGAGCAGTTCTTC. The rearrangement joins TRBV7-2 to TRBJ2-1, with 8 bases fitting TRBD2. Germline V lookup: CDR1 SGHTA, CDR2 FQGNSA. CDR3 size: 15 residues. The J segment lost 9 bases and the V segment lost 3 bases, leaving 10 bases of the junction unmatched.

V is TRBV18 and J is TRBJ2-6; D call uncertain. Between the trimmed V and J ends, which lost 0 bases and 0 bases, there was a span of 3 bases. The CDR3 totals 15 residues. Per germline, CDR1 KGHSH and CDR2 LQKENI. The CDR3 loop is CASSPPNSGANVLTF. The CDR3 DNA reads TGTGCCAGCTCACCACCTAACTCTGGGGCCAACGTCCTGACTTTC.

The gene calls are TRBV1 and TRBJ2-7; the tabulated D call, TRBD1, remains unverified against the DNA. TRBV1 is a pseudogene locus. This CDR3 has 16 residues. The CDR3 here is CASSEVETGTIHEQYF. CDR3 bases: TGCGCCAGCAGTGAAGTCGAGACAGGAACCATCCACGAGCAGTACTTC.

The V gene is TRBV9, the J gene TRBJ2-5, with D unclear. This CDR3 is 15 amino acids long. Deletions cut 4 bases from V and 0 bases from J, with 13 bases between. Germline V lookup: CDR1 SGDLS, CDR2 YYNGEE. The CDR3 nucleotides are TGTGCCAGCAGCCCCTTTGGGCGATACCAAGAGACCCAGTACTTC. Residues: CASSPFGRYQETQYF. The complete variable domain, with remaining parts taken from reference TRBV9 and TRBJ2-5, reads DSGVTQTPKHLITATGQRVTLRCSPRSGDLSVYWYQQSLDQGLQFLIQYYNGEERAKGNILERFSAQQFPDLHSELNLSSLELGDSALYFCASSPFGRYQETQYFGPGTRLLVL.

The J gene is TRBJ1-3, the V gene TRBV19, with D unresolved. CDR1 is LNHDA and CDR2 is SQIVND in the germline V gene (reference sequence). Trimming shortened V by 6 bases and J by 0 bases, and 12 bases separated the two germline ends. The CDR3 covers 15 residues. CDR3 protein: CASRSRQDSGNTIYF. The CDR3 region has the DNA TGTGCCAGTAGATCCAGGCAGGACTCTGGAAACACCATATATTTT.

This sequence joins TRBV9 and TRBJ2-4; 11 bases align to TRBD1. The CDR3 covers 16 residues. V lost 5 bases to trimming and J lost 3 bases; unmatched junction nucleotides: 7. The germline V gene encodes CDR1 SGDLS and CDR2 YYNGEE. CDR3 bases: TGTGCCAGCAGTCCCGGGACAGGGGGGAACAAAAACATTCAGTACTTC. As protein: CASSPGTGGNKNIQYF.

This rearrangement joins TRBV18 to TRBJ2-3; D is uncertain. V dropped 3 bases and J dropped 4 bases, with 8 bases sitting between them. The CDR3 has 13 residues. Germline V gene data show CDR1 as KGHSH and CDR2 as LQKENI. In DNA, the CDR3 is TGTGCCAGCTCACCTCTAGTCTCAGATACGCAGTATTTT. Residues: CASSPLVSDTQYF.

The rearrangement joins TRBV6-8 to TRBJ2-7; D not certain. Per the germline V gene, CDR1 is MNHGY and CDR2 is SAAAGT. Trimming left V 6 bases short and J 4 bases short, with 13 bases between. The CDR3 has 13 amino acids. The CDR3 nucleotides read TGTGCCAGCAGGAGTGGGTTGGGGTACGAGCAGTACTTC. Its protein product is CASRSGLGYEQYF.

The sample holds one count of this clone. The rearrangement uses TRBV19 and TRBJ1-2, with 9 bases fitting TRBD1. Germline-derived CDR1 and CDR2 are LNHDA and SQIVND (reference sequence). After removal of 4 bases from V and 8 bases from J, the junction contained 14 bases not matched to a gene. The CDR3 sequence is 16 residues long. The CDR3 sequence is CASSTSAPGQGSGYTF. CDR3 nucleotides: TGTGCCAGTAGTACCTCCGCCCCGGGACAGGGTAGCGGCTACACCTTC.

The rearrangement joins TRBV19 to TRBJ1-1; possibly TRBD1 for D (6 bases). Germline V gene lookup returns CDR1 LNHDA and CDR2 SQIVND (reference sequence). The V gene lost 3 bases and the J gene lost 4 bases, with 12 bases spanning the gap. The CDR3 spans 14 residues. The CDR3 bases are TGTGCCAGTAGTATGGTACAGGGAAGCACTGAAGCTTTCTTT. Translation gives CASSMVQGSTEAFF.

This clone ranks as medium-sized. V and J are TRBV11-3 and TRBJ2-3, with 10 bases that match TRBD2. V lost 7 bases and J lost 4; bases outside the gene matches: 8. CDR3 length equals 15 residues. Germline lookup yields CDR1 SGHNT and CDR2 YENEEA. CDR3 sequence (DNA): TGTGCCAGCACCGACCGAGCGGGAGGGTCAGATACGCAGTATTTT. It specifies CASTDRAGGSDTQYF.

This clone was observed a few times. This chain links TRBV19 with TRBJ1-3; D gene uncertain. The CDR3 contains 12 residues. V lost 9 bases, J lost 0 bases, and 6 bases lay in between. Per germline, CDR1 LNHDA and CDR2 SQIVND (reference sequence). Written as DNA, the CDR3 is TGTGCCAGGGACGGCTCTGGAAACACCATATATTTT. As protein: CARDGSGNTIYF.